This is a list of T cell receptor beta chains from one sample in a study of CD8 T cells in ankylosing spondylitis. A single record per CDR3 protein comes from TCRdb applying MiXCR to the 5' RACE reads. Altogether roughly 350,000 distinct CDR3 sequences are present, around 8% being singletons, with the ten largest covering just over 14%. The sample was blood, either unsorted or a sorted T cell fraction (not recorded which). The receptors come from a male donor with ankylosing spondylitis. Both conserved end residues are part of each CDR3. The D gene is left open where the match is weak. The listing skips clone size in some rows; elsewhere it reads once, few, many or a size class.

clone_size,d_call,j_call,v_call,cdr3_length,cdr3_aa,cdr3_nt
many,.,TRBJ2-1,TRBV24-1,16,CATSDLSASSYNEQFF,TGTGCCACCAGTGATTTGTCAGCAAGCTCCTACAATGAGCAGTTCTTC
few,.,TRBJ2-7,TRBV5-1,13,CASQPQNSYEQYF,TGCGCCAGCCAACCCCAGAACTCCTACGAGCAGTACTTC
.,.,TRBJ1-3,TRBV18,14,CASSPGADGNTIYF,TGTGCCAGCTCACCAGGGGCAGATGGAAACACCATATATTTT
many,.,TRBJ2-3,TRBV29-1,11,CSVGDTDTQYF,TGCAGCGTTGGGGACACAGATACGCAGTATTTT
few,TRBD1,TRBJ2-7,TRBV7-9,13,CASSQTGQAEQYF,TGTGCCAGCAGCCAGACAGGGCAGGCCGAGCAGTACTTC
many,.,TRBJ1-3,TRBV29-1,13,CSARATSGNTIYF,TGCTCTGCACGTGCCACCTCTGGAAACACCATATATTTT
.,.,TRBJ2-1,TRBV20-1,12,CSASPSVNEQFF,TGCAGTGCTAGTCCTAGCGTCAATGAGCAGTTCTTC
many,.,TRBJ2-1,TRBV12-3/TRBV12-4,14,CASSLAGPYNEQFF,TGTGCCAGCAGTCTTGCAGGTCCCTACAATGAGCAGTTCTTC
many,TRBD1,TRBJ1-5,TRBV12-3/TRBV12-4,16,CASSSGTGRNNQPQHF,TGTGCCAGCAGTTCTGGGACAGGGCGAAACAATCAGCCCCAGCATTTT
many,.,TRBJ2-1,TRBV25-1,14,CASSEYAGFGEQFF,TGTGCCAGCAGTGAATATGCAGGGTTTGGCGAGCAGTTCTTC
.,TRBD1,TRBJ2-1,TRBV29-1,13,CSVRDRVMGEQFF,TGCAGCGTTAGGGACAGGGTAATGGGTGAGCAGTTCTTC
.,.,TRBJ2-2,TRBV7-7,13,CASSLDYAGELFF,TGTGCCAGCAGCTTAGACTATGCCGGGGAGCTGTTTTTT
many,TRBD1,TRBJ2-3,TRBV7-2,16,CASSLETGVGTDTQYF,TGTGCCAGCAGCTTAGAGACAGGGGTCGGCACAGATACGCAGTATTTT
many,.,TRBJ2-2,TRBV19,16,CASAIIFRHPGGELFF,TGTGCCAGTGCGATCATCTTTAGACACCCCGGGGGGGAGCTGTTTTTT
few,.,TRBJ2-1,TRBV20-1,14,CSAGSASSYNEQFF,TGCAGTGCGGGATCAGCGAGCTCCTACAATGAGCAGTTCTTC
.,.,TRBJ1-1,TRBV12-3/TRBV12-4,14,CASSLGVGYTEAFF,TGTGCCAGCAGTTTAGGTGTGGGATACACTGAAGCTTTCTTT
.,TRBD2,TRBJ2-5,TRBV6-5,15,CASSSTSGSSETQYF,TGTGCCAGCAGTTCTACTAGCGGGAGTTCGGAGACCCAGTACTTC
.,.,TRBJ1-2,TRBV6-2/TRBV6-3,13,CASCGDLTGGYTF,TGTGCCAGCTGTGGGGACCTGACTGGAGGCTACACCTTC
.,TRBD2,TRBJ2-5,TRBV24-1,18,CATSGKWASGLLQETQYF,TGTGCCACCAGTGGAAAATGGGCTAGCGGGCTCCTTCAAGAGACCCAGTACTTC
.,TRBD1,TRBJ1-6,TRBV20-1,19,CSARDRPGQANSYNSPLHF,TGCAGTGCTAGAGACCGACCGGGACAGGCGAACTCCTATAATTCACCCCTCCACTTT
few,TRBD1,TRBJ1-2,TRBV12-3/TRBV12-4,15,CASSSGTATGYGYTF,TGTGCCAGCAGTTCCGGGACAGCCACGGGCTATGGCTACACCTTC
few,TRBD2,TRBJ2-4,TRBV6-1,20,CASSEPPGLAGGLTKNIQYF,TGTGCCAGCAGCGAACCCCCGGGACTAGCGGGAGGGCTGACCAAAAACATTCAGTACTTC
few,TRBD2,TRBJ2-1,TRBV19,17,CASSGGLAGGFYNEQFF,TGTGCCAGTAGTGGGGGACTAGCGGGAGGCTTCTACAATGAGCAGTTCTTC
few,TRBD1,TRBJ1-1,TRBV6-2/TRBV6-3,16,CASSFPGGGLNTEAFF,TGTGCCAGCAGTTTTCCAGGGGGCGGATTGAACACTGAAGCTTTCTTT
few,.,TRBJ2-3,TRBV7-2,14,CASSLVGGVNTQYF,TGTGCCAGCAGCTTAGTTGGGGGAGTAAATACGCAGTATTTT
.,.,TRBJ1-2,TRBV5-6,13,CASSLGPGYGYTF,TGTGCCAGCAGCTTGGGACCCGGCTATGGCTACACCTTC
few,.,TRBJ2-7,TRBV5-1,15,CASSLSAADGYEQYF,TGCGCCAGCAGCTTGTCCGCGGCCGACGGGTACGAGCAGTACTTC
few,.,TRBJ2-7,TRBV3-1,13,CASSQRTIREQYF,TGTGCCAGCAGCCAAAGGACTATTCGCGAGCAGTACTTC
few,.,TRBJ1-5,TRBV4-1,13,CASSQEVDQPQHF,TGCGCCAGCAGCCAAGAAGTAGATCAGCCCCAGCATTTT
many,.,TRBJ2-2,TRBV4-1,16,CASSPKEAVRTGELFF,TGCGCCAGCAGCCCCAAAGAAGCGGTTCGCACCGGGGAGCTGTTTTTT
.,TRBD1,TRBJ2-1,TRBV6-5,17,CASSYPLPTGVWNEQFF,TGTGCCAGCAGTTACCCACTCCCCACAGGGGTTTGGAATGAGCAGTTCTTC
.,.,TRBJ2-7,TRBV28,15,CASSHITGGAYEQYF,TGTGCCAGCAGTCATATTACTGGCGGAGCCTACGAGCAGTACTTC
many,TRBD1,TRBJ2-5,TRBV3-1,14,CASSRTGEAETQYF,TGTGCCAGCAGCCGGACAGGGGAGGCGGAGACCCAGTACTTC
.,TRBD1,TRBJ1-1,TRBV5-1,14,CASRTGTGRRGAFF,TGCGCCAGCAGGACCGGGACAGGGAGACGCGGAGCTTTCTTT
.,TRBD2,TRBJ2-1,TRBV4-3,15,CASSQLAGANNEQFF,TGCGCCAGCAGCCAACTAGCGGGAGCCAACAATGAGCAGTTCTTC
few,TRBD1,TRBJ2-2,TRBV29-1,15,CSVGTGVANTGELFF,TGCAGCGTTGGGACAGGAGTCGCGAACACCGGGGAGCTGTTTTTT
.,TRBD1,TRBJ2-5,TRBV5-1,14,CASSGQGGQETQYF,TGCGCCAGCAGCGGACAGGGCGGCCAAGAGACCCAGTACTTC
.,.,TRBJ1-4,TRBV7-9,13,CASSFGANERLFF,TGTGCCAGCAGCTTTGGGGCTAATGAAAGACTGTTTTTT
few,.,TRBJ2-5,TRBV11-2,14,CASSLVARQETQYF,TGTGCCAGCAGCTTAGTCGCTAGACAAGAGACCCAGTACTTC
.,.,TRBJ2-5,TRBV24-1,12,CATSDSQETQYF,TGTGCCACCAGTGATTCACAAGAGACCCAGTACTTC
.,TRBD1,TRBJ1-2,TRBV27,13,CASGGTGAYGYTF,TGTGCCAGCGGAGGGACAGGCGCCTATGGCTACACCTTC
few,.,TRBJ2-1,TRBV4-3,16,CASSQAWGSSYNEQFF,TGCGCCAGCAGCCAAGCCTGGGGAAGCTCCTACAATGAGCAGTTCTTC
few,TRBD2,TRBJ2-1,TRBV20-1,14,CSAVRTSVRNEQFF,TGCAGTGCCGTCCGGACTAGCGTACGCAATGAGCAGTTCTTC
many,.,TRBJ1-1,TRBV14,13,CASSGHMNTEAFF,TGTGCCAGCAGCGGTCACATGAACACTGAAGCTTTCTTT
many,.,TRBJ1-2,TRBV28,16,CASRQGWGGFDYGYTF,TGTGCCAGCAGACAGGGTTGGGGGGGATTCGACTATGGCTACACCTTC
.,.,TRBJ2-5,TRBV28,16,CASSPGHRTGQETQYF,TGTGCCAGCAGTCCGGGACACCGAACGGGGCAGGAGACCCAGTACTTC
.,TRBD1,TRBJ2-7,TRBV6-2/TRBV6-3,16,CASSQTGTGVPYEQYF,TGTGCCAGCAGCCAAACCGGGACAGGGGTTCCCTACGAGCAGTACTTC
many,TRBD2,TRBJ2-5,TRBV9,14,CASSPGLDQETQYF,TGTGCCAGCAGCCCGGGACTAGATCAAGAGACCCAGTACTTC